What follows is one T cell receptor (beta chain) and its context. Its antigen is still unknown. Generated by immunoSEQ multiplex PCR, the TCRdb table keeps only in-frame clones and is missing some. The sample has 20,000 to 30,000 clones, roughly 85% seen once. This sample is drawn from a study of OX40 agonist ivuxolimab in advanced cancers. Study overall: Allowance was made for prior anti-PD-1, anti-PD-L1 or anti-CTLA-4 therapy, and roughly 40% had some. Partial responses occurred in three patients (one hepatocellular carcinoma, two cutaneous melanoma). General study results and limits: Among T cells, CD8+ cells averaged more expanded clones than CD4+ cells.

The CDR3 runs to 14 residues. Trimming at V came to 3 bases and at J to 7 bases, leaving 5 bases not matched to a gene. Germline assignment: CDR1 SGHRS and CDR2 YFSETQ. On cycle 4 day 1 and cycle 7 day 1, as well as at baseline, blood was sampled. This sequence joins TRBV5-1 and TRBJ2-7, with TRBD1 matching 12 bases. The specimen comprised CD4+ or CD8+ T cells sorted from blood, sampled in a trial of the OX40 agonist ivuxolimab. The receptor comes from an adult with an advanced solid tumor such as melanoma, head and neck, liver or kidney cancer. CDR3 DNA: TGCGCCAGCAGCTACCGGGACAGGGGGCGAGAGCAGTACTTC. Translated, it gives CASSYRDRGREQYF. Together with reference TRBV5-1 and TRBJ2-7, the CDR3 gives the full variable domain: KAGVTQTPRYLIKTRGQQVTLSCSPISGHRSVSWYQQTPGQGLQFLFEYFSETQRNKGNFPGRFSGRQFSNSRSEMNVSTLELGDSALYLCASSYRDRGREQYFGPGTRLTVT.